The T cell receptor (beta chain) under discussion was sequenced for a study of T cells in Graves' hyperthyroidism and ophthalmopathy. Amplification of TCR beta CDR3 regions used RNA as the template. Carried out on the TCR CDR3, a first-round RT-PCR used the HTBI primer set. TCRdb re-called the multiplex PCR reads through MiXCR, storing one row per CDR3 protein. The sample has around 250,000 distinct CDR3 sequences, around 25% seen once; the top ten hold 35% to 40%. Exclusions: uncontrolled infection, other autoimmune disease, pregnancy, lactation. From approximately 9.3 ml of fresh peripheral blood, PBMCs were isolated. This clonotype was observed at least ten times. The antigen is unknown. Study-level points and caveats: Most thyroid clonotypes that were expanded above 0.001 also turned up in blood.

The V end lost 4 bases, the J end lost 2 bases, and 8 bases lay between the germline ends. The CDR3 has 13 amino acids. Germline V CDR1 and CDR2: MNHEY, SMNVEV (reference sequence). The receptor comes from a woman aged 40 to 49 with Graves' ophthalmopathy. The genes are TRBV27 and TRBJ1-1; D is undetermined. The sequencing sample was made of blood. The CDR3 sequence: CASSSNTNTEAFF. Written as DNA, the CDR3 is TGTGCCAGCAGTTCTAATACCAACACTGAAGCTTTCTTT.